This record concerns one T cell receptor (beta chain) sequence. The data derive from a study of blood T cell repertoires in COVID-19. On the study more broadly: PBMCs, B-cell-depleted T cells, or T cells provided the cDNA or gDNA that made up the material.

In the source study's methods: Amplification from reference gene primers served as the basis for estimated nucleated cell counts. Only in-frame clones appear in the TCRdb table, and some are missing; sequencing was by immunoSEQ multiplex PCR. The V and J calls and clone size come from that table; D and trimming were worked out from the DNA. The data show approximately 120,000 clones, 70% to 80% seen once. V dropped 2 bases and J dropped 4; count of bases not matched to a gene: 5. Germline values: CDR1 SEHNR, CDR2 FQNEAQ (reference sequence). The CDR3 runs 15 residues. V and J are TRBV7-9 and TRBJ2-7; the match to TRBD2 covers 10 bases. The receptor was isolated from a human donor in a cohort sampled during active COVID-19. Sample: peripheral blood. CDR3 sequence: CASSLFSGGTYEQYF. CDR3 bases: TGTGCCAGCAGCTTATTTAGCGGGGGGACATACGAGCAGTACTTC.